The 15 T cell receptor beta chains reported below all come from one sample, sequenced in a study of control samples from healthy donors and cancer patients. Profiled with immunoSEQ multiplex PCR; TCRdb holds only in-frame clones, not every one. This table has around 150,000 clones, 94% appearing once. The sample was PBMCs. These receptors all come from a man between 60 and 75 years old with colorectal cancer.

The count of this clone is one. The V and J genes are TRBV5-1 and TRBJ1-5; a weak D match, TRBD1 (5 bases). This CDR3 region has 15 residues. The germline V gene has CDR1 SGHRS and CDR2 YFSETQ. V was trimmed by 0 bases and J by 6 bases, leaving 13 bases between them. CDR3 in amino acids: CASSLAGGGSQPQHF. The CDR3 nucleotides are TGCGCCAGCAGCTTGGCGGGGGGGGGAAGTCAGCCCCAGCATTTT. Based on the CDR3 plus reference TRBV5-1 and TRBJ1-5, the full variable domain is KAGVTQTPRYLIKTRGQQVTLSCSPISGHRSVSWYQQTPGQGLQFLFEYFSETQRNKGNFPGRFSGRQFSNSRSEMNVSTLELGDSALYLCASSLAGGGSQPQHFGDGTRLSIL.

V gene TRBV12-3 or TRBV12-4 combines with J gene TRBJ2-3; D is unclear. The V end lost 2 bases, the J end lost 4 bases, and 7 bases lay between the germline ends. The CDR3 totals 13 residues. CDR3 sequence (DNA): TGTGCCAGCAGTTTACAAAGGGCAGATACGCAGTATTTT. Protein: CASSLQRADTQYF.

The chain recombines TRBV4-3 with TRBJ1-2; perhaps TRBD1 as D (5 bases). Germline V gene data show CDR1 as LGHNA and CDR2 as YSLEER. Trimming took 0 bases from V and 4 from J, leaving 15 bases between them. This CDR3 contains 16 residues. The CDR3 DNA reads TGCGCCAGCAGCCAAGATAGGGCAGGGTCCGTCTATGGCTACACCTTC. It is translated as CASSQDRAGSVYGYTF.

This clone was picked up a small number of times. The chain's CDR3 is CAISGGQDGVDTQYF. In DNA form, the CDR3 reads TGTGCCATCAGTGGGGGACAGGACGGAGTAGATACGCAGTATTTT. The V call is TRBV10-3, the J call TRBJ2-3, with 8 bases that match TRBD1. V lost 4 bases, J lost 5 bases, and 8 bases stayed unmatched. CDR1 and CDR2 (germline): ENHRY, SYGVKD. CDR3 length: 15 residues.

The chain has TRBV5-1 and TRBJ1-4; a weak D match, TRBD1 (5 bases). The germline V gene encodes CDR1 SGHRS and CDR2 YFSETQ. V was clipped by 0 bases and J by 5 bases, with 14 bases between them. The CDR3 loop spans 16 amino acids. The CDR3 sequence is CASSLGYRDRNEKLFF. CDR3 DNA: TGCGCCAGCAGCTTGGGCTACCGGGACCGGAATGAAAAACTGTTTTTT.

The chain is built from TRBV4-2 and TRBJ2-2; possibly TRBD1 for D (6 bases). The V gene lost 4 bases and the J gene lost 0 bases, with 12 bases spanning the gap. The CDR3 consists of 16 residues. Germline V gene sequence: CDR1 LGHNA, CDR2 YNFKEQ. The CDR3, as DNA: TGTGCCAGCAGCCTTACACAGGGCTCGAACACCGGGGAGCTGTTTTTT. Its translation: CASSLTQGSNTGELFF.

The chain links TRBV6-5 to TRBJ1-5, with a tentative D call TRBD1 (5 bases). In germline, CDR1 is MNHEY, CDR2 SVGAGI. Trimming cost V 8 bases and J 1 base, with 12 bases left between them. The CDR3 spans 14 residues. The CDR3 spells CASDQGRSNQPQHF. The CDR3 region has the DNA TGTGCCAGCGATCAGGGACGCAGCAATCAGCCCCAGCATTTT.

This chain links TRBV6-1 with TRBJ2-1, with TRBD1 matching 7 bases. The germline CDR1 and CDR2 sequences are MNHNS and SASEGT. Unmatched junction bases numbered 10, after V lost 2 bases and J lost 0 bases. This CDR3 has 18 amino acids. In DNA, the CDR3 is TGTGCCAGCAGTGAATACAGTTTCAGGGGGAGCTCCTACAATGAGCAGTTCTTC. It encodes CASSEYSFRGSSYNEQFF.

The chain combines TRBV24-1 with TRBJ1-1; D possibly corresponds to TRBD1 (5 bases). The V end was cut by 8 bases, the J end by 2 bases, with 11 bases between. Germline CDR1 reads KGHDR; CDR2 reads SFDVKD. The CDR3 covers 13 residues. CDR3 residues: CATIETVNTEAFF. In DNA form, the CDR3 reads TGTGCCACCATAGAGACAGTTAACACTGAAGCTTTCTTT.

This chain joins TRBV12-3 or TRBV12-4 and TRBJ2-2, with D hard to call. V was cut by 3 bases and J by 13 bases, with 15 bases left in between. This CDR3 has 13 residues. The DNA for the CDR3 is TGTGCCAGCAGTTTCGGTCTTCACGGCGGGCTGTTTTTT. Its translation: CASSFGLHGGLFF.

V and J are TRBV7-2 and TRBJ2-7; D remains unclear. Germline loops: CDR1 SGHTA, CDR2 FQGNSA. This CDR3 region has 15 residues. The V and J ends lost 2 bases and 3 bases respectively, with 14 bases between them. The CDR3 DNA sequence: TGTGCCAGCAGCTTACTAGGAGACAAAGGCTACGAGCAGTACTTC. It translates to CASSLLGDKGYEQYF.

The chain has TRBV7-9 and TRBJ2-1; 8 bases are a match to TRBD1. The CDR3 has 16 residues. V dropped 5 bases and J dropped 6; count of bases not matched to a gene: 12. Germline V lookup: CDR1 SEHNR, CDR2 FQNEAQ (reference sequence). The CDR3, as DNA: TGTGCCAGCAGCCCCAGATCGGGACAGGCGATCAATGAGCAGTTCTTC. Protein sequence: CASSPRSGQAINEQFF.

The genes are TRBV30 and TRBJ1-1; weak D call: TRBD1 (5 bases). Germline CDR1 is GTSNPN and CDR2 is SVGIG (reference sequence). The CDR3 covers 13 residues. V lost 7 bases and J lost 7, with 19 bases in between. This chain's CDR3 is CASKNKQGLEAFF. Written as DNA, the CDR3 is TGTGCCTCCAAAAATAAGCAGGGCCTTGAAGCTTTCTTT.

V is TRBV5-1 and J is TRBJ1-1, with 8 nucleotides matching TRBD1. CDR1 SGHRS and CDR2 YFSETQ come from the germline V gene. With 0 bases clipped from V and 4 bases from J, the junction kept 2 bases outside the gene matches. This CDR3 is 14 amino acids long. The CDR3 region is CASSLAGQVTEAFF. The CDR3 nucleotides read TGCGCCAGCAGCTTGGCGGGACAGGTCACTGAAGCTTTCTTT.

The rearrangement uses TRBV9 and TRBJ2-1; 11 nucleotides match TRBD2. V was clipped by 6 bases and J by 10 bases; unmatched bases: 9. The CDR3 is 14 amino acids. Germline-derived CDR1 and CDR2 are SGDLS and YYNGEE. The CDR3 bases are TGTGCCAGCACCGTGACTAGCGGGGATACCGAGCAGTTCTTC. Its protein product is CASTVTSGDTEQFF.